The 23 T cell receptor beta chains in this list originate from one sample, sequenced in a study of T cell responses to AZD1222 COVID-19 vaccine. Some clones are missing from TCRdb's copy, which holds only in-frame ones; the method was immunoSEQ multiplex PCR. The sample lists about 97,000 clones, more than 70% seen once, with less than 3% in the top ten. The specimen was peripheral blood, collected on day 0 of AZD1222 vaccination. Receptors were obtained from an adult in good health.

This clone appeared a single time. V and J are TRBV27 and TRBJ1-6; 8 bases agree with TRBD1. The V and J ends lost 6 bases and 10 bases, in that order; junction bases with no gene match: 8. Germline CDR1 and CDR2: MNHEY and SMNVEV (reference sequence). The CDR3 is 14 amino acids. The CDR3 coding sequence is TGTGCCAGCAGCCCGACAGGGGCTGGGTCACCCCTCCACTTT. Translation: CASSPTGAGSPLHF.

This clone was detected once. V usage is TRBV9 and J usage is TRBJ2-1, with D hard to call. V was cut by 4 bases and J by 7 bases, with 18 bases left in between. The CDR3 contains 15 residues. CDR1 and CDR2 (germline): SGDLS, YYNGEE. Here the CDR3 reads CASSPTSTPTNEQFF. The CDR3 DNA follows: TGTGCCAGCAGCCCAACGTCCACTCCAACGAATGAGCAGTTCTTC. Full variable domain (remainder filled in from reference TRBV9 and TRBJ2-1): DSGVTQTPKHLITATGQRVTLRCSPRSGDLSVYWYQQSLDQGLQFLIQYYNGEERAKGNILERFSAQQFPDLHSELNLSSLELGDSALYFCASSPTSTPTNEQFFGPGTRLTVL.

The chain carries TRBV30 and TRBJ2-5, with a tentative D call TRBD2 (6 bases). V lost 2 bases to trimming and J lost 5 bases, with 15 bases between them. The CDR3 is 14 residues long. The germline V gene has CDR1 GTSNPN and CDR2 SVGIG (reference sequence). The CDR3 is CAWSKPGREETQYF. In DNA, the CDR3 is TGTGCCTGGAGTAAGCCAGGACGGGAGGAGACCCAGTACTTC. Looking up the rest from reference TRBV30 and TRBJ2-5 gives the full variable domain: SQTIHQWPATLVQPVGSPLSLECTVEGTSNPNLYWYRQAAGRGLQLLFYSVGIGQISSEVPQNLSASRPQDRQFILSSKKLLLSDSGFYLCAWSKPGREETQYFGPGTRLLVL.

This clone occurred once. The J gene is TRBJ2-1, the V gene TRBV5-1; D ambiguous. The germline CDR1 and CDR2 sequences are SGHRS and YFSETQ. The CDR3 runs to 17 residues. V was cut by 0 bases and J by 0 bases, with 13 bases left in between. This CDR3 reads CASSLDPPVGSYNEQFF. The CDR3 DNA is TGCGCCAGCAGCTTGGACCCCCCAGTTGGCTCCTACAATGAGCAGTTCTTC. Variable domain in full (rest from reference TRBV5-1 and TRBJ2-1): KAGVTQTPRYLIKTRGQQVTLSCSPISGHRSVSWYQQTPGQGLQFLFEYFSETQRNKGNFPGRFSGRQFSNSRSEMNVSTLELGDSALYLCASSLDPPVGSYNEQFFGPGTRLTVL.

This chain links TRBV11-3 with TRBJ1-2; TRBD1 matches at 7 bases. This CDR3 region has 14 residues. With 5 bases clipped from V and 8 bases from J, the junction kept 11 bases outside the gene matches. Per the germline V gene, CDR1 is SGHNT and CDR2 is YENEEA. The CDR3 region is CASSRLRGSYGYTF. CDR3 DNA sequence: TGTGCCAGCAGCCGCCTCAGGGGGTCTTACGGCTACACCTTC.

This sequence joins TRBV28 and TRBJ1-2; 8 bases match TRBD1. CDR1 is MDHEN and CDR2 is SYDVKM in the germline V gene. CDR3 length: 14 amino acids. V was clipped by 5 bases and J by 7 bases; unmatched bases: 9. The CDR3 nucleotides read TGTGCCAGCAGTACGACAGGGGCCGGGGGTGGCTACACCTTC. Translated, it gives CASSTTGAGGGYTF.

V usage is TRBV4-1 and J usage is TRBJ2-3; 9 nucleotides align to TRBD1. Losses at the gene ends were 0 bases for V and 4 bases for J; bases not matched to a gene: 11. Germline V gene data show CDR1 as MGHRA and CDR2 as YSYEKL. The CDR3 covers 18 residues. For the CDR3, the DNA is TGCGCCAGCAGCCAAGATCAGGTCCTCACAGGGGGCGCAGATACGCAGTATTTT. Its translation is CASSQDQVLTGGADTQYF.

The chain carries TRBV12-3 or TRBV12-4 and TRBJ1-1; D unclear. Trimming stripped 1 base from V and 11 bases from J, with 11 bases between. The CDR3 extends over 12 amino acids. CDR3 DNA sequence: TGTGCCAGCAGTTTAGGAGGTATGTGGGCTTTCTTT. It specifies CASSLGGMWAFF.

Written as DNA, the CDR3 is TGTGCCAGCAGCTCCCCCAGCGGGGTAACGATAGATACGCAGTATTTT. Protein product: CASSSPSGVTIDTQYF. The chain is built from TRBV7-6 and TRBJ2-3, with 7 positions matching TRBD2. The V segment lost 4 bases and the J segment 5 bases; nucleotides outside the gene matches: 12. This CDR3 contains 16 residues. Looked up from germline, CDR1 is SGHVS and CDR2 is FNYEAQ.

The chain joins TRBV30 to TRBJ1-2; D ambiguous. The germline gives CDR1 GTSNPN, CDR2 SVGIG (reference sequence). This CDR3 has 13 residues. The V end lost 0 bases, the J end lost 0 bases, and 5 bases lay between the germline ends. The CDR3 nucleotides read TGTGCCTGGAGTGTAAGTCCTAACTATGGCTACACCTTC. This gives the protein CAWSVSPNYGYTF.

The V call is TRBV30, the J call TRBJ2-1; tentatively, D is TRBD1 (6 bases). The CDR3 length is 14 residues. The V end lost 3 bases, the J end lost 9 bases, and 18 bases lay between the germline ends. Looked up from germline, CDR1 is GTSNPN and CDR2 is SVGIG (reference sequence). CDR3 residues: CAWSSQGKEGEQFF. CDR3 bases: TGTGCCTGGAGCTCGCAGGGGAAGGAAGGTGAGCAGTTCTTC.

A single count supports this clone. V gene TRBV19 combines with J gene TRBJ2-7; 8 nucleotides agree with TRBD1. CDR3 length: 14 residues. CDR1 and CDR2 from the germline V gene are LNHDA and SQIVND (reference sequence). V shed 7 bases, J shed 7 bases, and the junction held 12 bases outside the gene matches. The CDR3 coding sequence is TGTGCCAGTAAGGTGGCAGGGGGCTCAGGTGAGCAGTACTTC. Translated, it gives CASKVAGGSGEQYF.

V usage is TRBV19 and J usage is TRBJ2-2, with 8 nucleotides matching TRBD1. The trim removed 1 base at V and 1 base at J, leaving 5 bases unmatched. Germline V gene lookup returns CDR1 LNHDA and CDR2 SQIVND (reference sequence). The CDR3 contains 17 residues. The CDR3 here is CASSIGRGQVNTGELFF. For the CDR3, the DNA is TGTGCCAGTAGTATAGGCAGGGGGCAAGTGAACACCGGGGAGCTGTTTTTT.

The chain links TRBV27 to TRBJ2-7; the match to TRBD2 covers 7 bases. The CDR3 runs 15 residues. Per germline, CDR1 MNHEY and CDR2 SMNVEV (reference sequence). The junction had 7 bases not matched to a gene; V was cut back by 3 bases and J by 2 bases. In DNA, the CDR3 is TGTGCCAGCAGTTTCTCTCCGGGGGGACCCTACGAGCAGTACTTC. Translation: CASSFSPGGPYEQYF.

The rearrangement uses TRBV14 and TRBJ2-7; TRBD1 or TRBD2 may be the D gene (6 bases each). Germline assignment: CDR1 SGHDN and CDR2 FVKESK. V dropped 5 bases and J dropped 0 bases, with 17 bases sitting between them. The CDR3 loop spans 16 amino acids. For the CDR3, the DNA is TGTGCCAGCAGCTTTCGAGGGGGGCGATTCTCCTACGAGCAGTACTTC. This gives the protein CASSFRGGRFSYEQYF.

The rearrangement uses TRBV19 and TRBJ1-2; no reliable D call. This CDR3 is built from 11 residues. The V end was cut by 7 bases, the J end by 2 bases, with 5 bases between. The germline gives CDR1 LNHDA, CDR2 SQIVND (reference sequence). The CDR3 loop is CASMTNYGYTF. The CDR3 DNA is TGTGCCAGTATGACGAACTATGGCTACACCTTC.

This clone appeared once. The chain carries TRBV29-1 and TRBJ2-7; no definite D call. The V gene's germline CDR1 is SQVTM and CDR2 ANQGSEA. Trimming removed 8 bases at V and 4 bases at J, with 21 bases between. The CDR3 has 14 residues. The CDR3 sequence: CSTSDPSPPYEQYF. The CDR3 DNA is TGCAGCACATCCGACCCTTCTCCTCCGTACGAGCAGTACTTC.

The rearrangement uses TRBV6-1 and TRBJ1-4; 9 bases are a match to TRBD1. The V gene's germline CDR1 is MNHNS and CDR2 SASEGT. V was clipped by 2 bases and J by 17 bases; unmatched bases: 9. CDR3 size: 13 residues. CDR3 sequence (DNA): TGTGCCAGCAGTGAAAATTCTTGGGGACAGGGATTTTTT. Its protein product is CASSENSWGQGFF.

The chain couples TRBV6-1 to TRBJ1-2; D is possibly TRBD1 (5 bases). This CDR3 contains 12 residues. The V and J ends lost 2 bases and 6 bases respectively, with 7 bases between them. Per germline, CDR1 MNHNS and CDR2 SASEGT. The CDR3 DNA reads TGTGCCAGCAGTGAACCGGGGGATGGCTACACCTTC. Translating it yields CASSEPGDGYTF.

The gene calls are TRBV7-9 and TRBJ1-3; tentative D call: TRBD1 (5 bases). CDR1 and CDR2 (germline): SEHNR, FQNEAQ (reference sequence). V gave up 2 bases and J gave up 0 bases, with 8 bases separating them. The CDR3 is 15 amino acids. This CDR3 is CASSLQGLSGNTIYF. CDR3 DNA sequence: TGTGCCAGCAGCTTACAGGGCCTCTCTGGAAACACCATATATTTT.

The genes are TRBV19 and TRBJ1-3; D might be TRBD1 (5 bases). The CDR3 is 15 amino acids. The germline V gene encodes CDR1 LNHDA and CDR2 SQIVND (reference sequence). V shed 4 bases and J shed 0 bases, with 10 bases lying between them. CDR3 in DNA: TGTGCCAGTAGTAGTCCAGGGACCTCTGGAAACACCATATATTTT. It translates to CASSSPGTSGNTIYF.

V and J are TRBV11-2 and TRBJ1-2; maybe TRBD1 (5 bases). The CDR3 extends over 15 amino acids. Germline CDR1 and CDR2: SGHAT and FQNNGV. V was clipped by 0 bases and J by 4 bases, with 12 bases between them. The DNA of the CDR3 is TGTGCCAGCAGCTTAGAGCTGGGGCGCGTCTATGGCTACACCTTC. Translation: CASSLELGRVYGYTF.

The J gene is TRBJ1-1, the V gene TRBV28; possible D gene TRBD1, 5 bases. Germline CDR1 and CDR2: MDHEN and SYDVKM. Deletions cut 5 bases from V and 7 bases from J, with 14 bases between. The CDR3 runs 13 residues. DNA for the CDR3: TGTGCCAGCAGTAACCAGGGACCCAATGAAGCTTTCTTT. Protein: CASSNQGPNEAFF.